The sequence of this TCR beta chain was determined in a study of molecular identifiers for immune sequencing clone quantification. Whole-study context: In replicates, RNA taken from roughly 20,000 or 100,000 naive CD8 cells was divided five ways, and four portions underwent sequencing.

Between roughly 19,000 and 1,100,000 sorted cells, with 10%, 30% or 50% RNA, yielded naive CD8 libraries. In TCRdb, the PCR reads were re-called with MiXCR into one record per CDR3 protein. In the table there are approximately 550,000 distinct CDR3 sequences, over 20% of which are singletons. This clonotype occurred many times. V dropped 1 base and J dropped 3 bases, with 14 bases sitting between them. This CDR3 region has 15 residues. CDR1 and CDR2 from the germline V gene are DFQATT and SNEGSKA (reference sequence). What was sequenced was naive CD8+ T cells from blood, with Jurkat cell RNA spiked in. Subset specified: FACS-sorted CD8+CD4-CCR7+CD45RA+ naive T cells. This clonotype originated in a human donor in good health. Some libraries in this study had Jurkat cell RNA spiked in. The chain recombines TRBV20-1 with TRBJ2-3, with D possibly being TRBD1 (5 bases). The CDR3 here is CSARAKDSWTDTQYF. CDR3 DNA: TGCAGTGCTAGAGCTAAAGACAGTTGGACAGATACGCAGTATTTT.